A selection of T cell receptor beta chains follows, all from one sample in a study of blood T cell repertoires in COVID-19. Generated by immunoSEQ multiplex PCR, the TCRdb table keeps only in-frame clones and is missing some. Among fewer than 250,000 clones listed, roughly four fifths were seen once. The sample was PBMCs or T cells enriched from blood (not recorded which). These receptors were taken from a woman aged 40 to 49 who had been exposed to COVID-19. Each CDR3 is given with its conserved first and last residue. D genes are given only for firm matches. Not every row has a clone size; where given, it reads once, few, many or a size class.

j_gene,abundance,v_gene,d_gene,CDR3nt,CDR3aa
TRBJ1-6,NA,TRBV4-1,TRBD1,TGCGCCAGCAGCCCCGGGACAGGGAAGACAAGATCCTTCAGCTTCCTCCACTTT,CASSPGTGKTRSFSFLHF
TRBJ1-1,NA,TRBV4-3,TRBD1,TGCGCCAGCAGCGGACAGGGGAACACTGAAGCTTTCTTT,CASSGQGNTEAFF
TRBJ1-4,NA,TRBV7-9,TRBD1,TGTGCCAGCAGTTCCAAATGGGACAGGGGGCTGTTGGAACTGTTTTTT,CASSSKWDRGLLELFF
TRBJ2-2,NA,TRBV6-2/TRBV6-3,TRBD1,TGTGCCAGCAGATACCGGGACAGGGACACCGGGGAGCTGTTTTTT,CASRYRDRDTGELFF
TRBJ2-1,once,TRBV7-2,TRBD2,TGTGCCAGCAATCGGGGGGGAACTAACAATGAGCAGTTCTTC,CASNRGGTNNEQFF
TRBJ1-5,NA,TRBV3-1/TRBV3-2,NA,TGTGCCAGCAGCCAAGATAGCAAGGCCCAGCATTTT,CASSQDSKAQHF
TRBJ1-2,once,TRBV5-1,TRBD1,TGCGCCAGCCGGGTCTTTGCGACAGGGGGCCATGGCTACACCTTC,CASRVFATGGHGYTF
TRBJ2-1,NA,TRBV28,TRBD1,TGTGCCAGCAGTCAAGCACAGGGGAATGAGCAGTTCTTC,CASSQAQGNEQFF
TRBJ1-6,NA,TRBV5-5,NA,TGTGCCAGCAGCCTACAGGGTAGGAATTCACCCCTCCACTTT,CASSLQGRNSPLHF
TRBJ2-3,once,TRBV5-4,NA,TGTGCCAGCAGCCAGCTGGGGCCGGTGGTGGATACGCAGTATTTT,CASSQLGPVVDTQYF
TRBJ2-2,NA,TRBV9,NA,TGTGCCAGCAGCGTAGGTCCGGGAACGAACACCGGGGAGCTGTTTTTT,CASSVGPGTNTGELFF
TRBJ1-1,NA,TRBV6-1,NA,TGTGCCAGCAGTGAAGGTCCGTACACTGAAGCTTTCTTT,CASSEGPYTEAFF
TRBJ1-1,NA,TRBV9,NA,TGTGCCAGCGGGGGGGCGGCTACTGCTGGGGCTTTCTTT,CASGGAATAGAFF
TRBJ2-3,NA,TRBV28,NA,TGTGCCGGATCGGAGCGGGGCACAGATACGCAGTATTTT,CAGSERGTDTQYF
TRBJ1-5,NA,TRBV4-2,TRBD1,TGTGCCAGCAGCCCGGGACAGGGGGAATATAGCAATCAGCCCCAGCATTTT,CASSPGQGEYSNQPQHF
TRBJ2-1,NA,TRBV27,NA,TGTGCCAGCAGTAGAACCCCGACCGGGAAAGAGCAGTTCTTC,CASSRTPTGKEQFF
TRBJ1-2,NA,TRBV13,NA,TGTGCCAGCAGCGCAGCCCTAGTACCAGCCGGCTACACCTTC,CASSAALVPAGYTF
TRBJ1-1,NA,TRBV13,TRBD1,TGTGCCAGCAGCTCCAGGGGGCCGGACACTGAAGCTTTCTTT,CASSSRGPDTEAFF
TRBJ2-1,NA,TRBV27,NA,TGTGCCAGCAGTTTCGGGGGCAATGAGCAGTTCTTC,CASSFGGNEQFF
TRBJ1-5,NA,TRBV24-1,TRBD1,TGTGCCACCAGTGATCGGGGACAGGGGGCGAATCAGCCCCAGCATTTT,CATSDRGQGANQPQHF
TRBJ1-4,NA,TRBV27,NA,TGTGCCAGCAAGAGGTCAACTAATGAAAAACTGTTTTTT,CASKRSTNEKLFF
TRBJ2-1,NA,TRBV18,NA,TGTGCCAGCTCACCACCGGGAGACGCGGGCAATGAGCAGTTCTTC,CASSPPGDAGNEQFF
TRBJ1-4,NA,TRBV5-1,NA,TGCGCCAGCAGCTTGCTGGCAGATGAAAAACTGTTTTTT,CASSLLADEKLFF
TRBJ1-2,NA,TRBV19,NA,TGTGCCAGTAGTATGCAAAACCTTGGACGGGGTGGACCTGGCTACACCTTC,CASSMQNLGRGGPGYTF
TRBJ2-3,NA,TRBV9,NA,TGTGCCAGCAGCGTAGGTTTAGGGAGAGCTACTAGCACAGATACGCAGTATTTT,CASSVGLGRATSTDTQYF
TRBJ2-5,NA,TRBV6-1,TRBD2,TGTGCCAGCAGTGATCCTACCACTAGCGACGTGACCCAGTACTTC,CASSDPTTSDVTQYF
TRBJ2-1,NA,TRBV19,TRBD1,TGTGCCAGTAGTATAGAAGGCTGGGGGACAGCCAATGAGCAGTTCTTC,CASSIEGWGTANEQFF
TRBJ2-1,NA,TRBV6-5,NA,TGTGCCAGCAGTCCGCGACTAGGCCCGAATGAGCAGTTCTTC,CASSPRLGPNEQFF
TRBJ2-2,NA,TRBV18,TRBD1,TGTGCCAGCTCACCAGAGGGGGCCGCCGGGGAGCTGTTTTTT,CASSPEGAAGELFF
TRBJ1-4,NA,TRBV7-6,NA,TGTGCCAGCAGCCCCACCGGGACTAGGGGTGAAAAACTGTTTTTT,CASSPTGTRGEKLFF
TRBJ2-1,few,TRBV19,NA,TGTGCCAGTCGCGGCGATTACAATGAGCAGTTCTTC,CASRGDYNEQFF
TRBJ2-1,NA,TRBV5-6,TRBD2,TGTGCCAGCAGCTTTGCTGGCGGGGGGATATACAATGAGCAGTTCTTC,CASSFAGGGIYNEQFF
TRBJ2-1,NA,TRBV9,NA,TGTGCCAGCAGCGTCGTTTTAGGGGGTGAGCAGTTCTTC,CASSVVLGGEQFF
TRBJ1-1,NA,TRBV29-1,TRBD1,TGCAGCGGGGACAGGGACGGCACTGAAGCTTTCTTT,CSGDRDGTEAFF
TRBJ1-5,NA,TRBV12-3/TRBV12-4,NA,TGTGCCAGCAGTTTCACCCGGGATCAGCCCCAGCATTTT,CASSFTRDQPQHF
TRBJ1-4,NA,TRBV7-3,NA,TGTGCCAGCAGCTTGATGGGAGGGCCTGGCGAAAAACTGTTTTTT,CASSLMGGPGEKLFF
TRBJ2-1,NA,TRBV2,NA,TGTGCCAGCATCCGGGGGTTGTACAATGAGCAGTTCTTC,CASIRGLYNEQFF
TRBJ1-1,NA,TRBV4-1,NA,TGCGCCAGCAGCCAGTGGGAGGGAGAGAACACTGAAGCTTTCTTT,CASSQWEGENTEAFF
TRBJ2-3,NA,TRBV5-1,NA,TGCGCCAGCAGCTTGGTCCCCTTAATAAGCACAGATACGCAGTATTTT,CASSLVPLISTDTQYF
TRBJ1-1,once,TRBV2,NA,TGTGCCAGCACCCCGCAGGCGCAAACTGAAGCTTTCTTT,CASTPQAQTEAFF
TRBJ1-6,NA,TRBV5-8,NA,TGTGCCAGCAGCTCCAGGCTCCACTTT,CASSSRLHF
TRBJ2-6,NA,TRBV5-4,NA,TGTGCCAGCAGCGCGCTGGTCTCTGGGGCCAACGTCCTGACTTTC,CASSALVSGANVLTF
TRBJ1-5,NA,TRBV4-1,NA,TGCGCCAGCAGCCCCGGGGGTGGCAATCAGCCCCAGCATTTT,CASSPGGGNQPQHF
TRBJ1-6,NA,TRBV7-9,NA,TGTGCCAGCAGCTTACGCCAGGGTTCACCCCTCCACTTT,CASSLRQGSPLHF
TRBJ1-6,once,TRBV30,NA,TGTGCCTGCCAAAAGGGGTCACCCCTCCACTTT,CACQKGSPLHF
TRBJ1-2,few,TRBV27,TRBD1,TGTGCCAGCAGCGGGGGACAGGGTTTATTGGGAGTCTATGGCTACACCTTC,CASSGGQGLLGVYGYTF
TRBJ2-7,NA,TRBV28,TRBD2,TGTGCCAGCAGTTTACCAAAGCGGGGGAGCTCCTACGAGCAGTACTTC,CASSLPKRGSSYEQYF
TRBJ2-3,NA,TRBV19,TRBD2,TGTGCCAGTAGTACGGGACTAGCAGAGTATTTT,CASSTGLAEYF
TRBJ2-5,NA,TRBV3-1/TRBV3-2,TRBD2,TGTGCCAGCAGCCCCCCTAGCGGGGGGGAGGAGACCCAGTACTTC,CASSPPSGGEETQYF
TRBJ2-4,NA,TRBV3-1/TRBV3-2,TRBD1,TGTGCCAGCAGCCGCTTAACAACAGGGGGCGCTCAACAAAACATTCAGTACTTC,CASSRLTTGGAQQNIQYF
TRBJ1-1,NA,TRBV30,NA,TGTGCCTGGAGTCCTGCGACTTATAACACTGAAGCTTTCTTT,CAWSPATYNTEAFF
TRBJ1-1,NA,TRBV9,NA,TGTGCCAGCAGCGTAGTGTCTGACACTGAAGCTTTCTTT,CASSVVSDTEAFF
TRBJ1-1,NA,TRBV9,TRBD1,TGTGCCAGCAGCTTCGACAGGGAGAACACTGAAGCTTTCTTT,CASSFDRENTEAFF
TRBJ1-2,NA,TRBV5-5,NA,TGTGCCAGCAGCGGTATGCGGGGCGATGGCTACACCTTC,CASSGMRGDGYTF
TRBJ1-5,NA,TRBV19,NA,TGTGCCAGCAAACCGAAGGGGAATAGCAATCAGCCCCAGCATTTT,CASKPKGNSNQPQHF
TRBJ2-7,few,TRBV5-4,NA,TGTGCCAGCAGCTTGAACGACAGAGAGTCCGAGCAGTACTTC,CASSLNDRESEQYF